A single TCR beta chain is shown here with its context. Its antigen is not known. This entry comes from a study of brain T cells in children with intractable seizures. Sequenced by immunoSEQ multiplex PCR; TCRdb stores in-frame clones only, minus some. Among around 70,000 clones listed, about 92% were seen once. Study conclusions and caveats: Viral specificity was inferred only from CDR3 similarity; HCMV serostatus was unknown.

The sequenced cases were selected for having the highest brain T cell transcript signatures. This CDR3 spans 12 amino acids. Trimming removed 0 bases from V and 6 bases from J, with 6 bases in between. The germline V gene has CDR1 SEHNR and CDR2 FQNEAQ (reference sequence). This TCR came from a boy younger than two with tuberous sclerosis and intractable seizures. Source: peripheral blood, taken at surgery. This chain joins TRBV7-9 and TRBJ2-7; D ambiguous. DNA of the CDR3: TGTGCCAGCAGCTTAGCCAGCTTCGAGCAGTACTTC. This codes for CASSLASFEQYF.